The 16 T cell receptor beta chains below all came from one sample that was sequenced in a study of shared clonotypes between healthy human individuals. Positively selected for CCR7, the CD45RO-negative cells used as naive CD8 cells excluded terminally differentiated effector memory CD45RA+ cells. Sequencing was performed with immunoSEQ multiplex PCR; in TCRdb, only in-frame clones are kept and a portion is missing. In the table there are roughly 2.1 million clones, approximately 94% of which are singletons. The sequenced sample was naive CD8+ T cells from PBMCs. The receptor source for this set is a man aged 18-30 years in good health. Some clones in this sample may be carry-over from other donors' samples.

Points on this clone: Other DNA sequences in the sample encode the same CDR3. The CDR3 coding sequence is TGTGCCAGCAGCGTAGGGGGAGGAGTGGGCACTGAAGCTTTCTTT. It encodes CASSVGGGVGTEAFF. This rearrangement joins TRBV9 to TRBJ1-1; D is unclear. The CDR3 extends over 15 amino acids. The V end was cut by 0 bases, the J end by 4 bases, with 13 bases between. Germline CDR1 reads SGDLS; CDR2 reads YYNGEE.

The CDR3 sequence is CASSLLATYEQYF. CDR3 in DNA: TGTGCCAGCAGTCTCCTAGCCACCTACGAGCAGTACTTC. The chain links TRBV6-5 to TRBJ2-7, with D possibly TRBD2 on 5 matching bases. The CDR3 is made up of 13 amino acids. Trimming took 5 bases from V and 2 from J, leaving 10 bases between them. Looked up from germline, CDR1 is MNHEY and CDR2 is SVGAGI.

The table lists this clone with a count of one. This sequence joins TRBV27 and TRBJ2-3, with 8 bases matching TRBD2. In germline, CDR1 is MNHEY, CDR2 SMNVEV (reference sequence). The CDR3 covers 14 residues. After removal of 7 bases from V and 1 base from J, the junction contained 4 bases not matched to a gene. CDR3 loop: CASKTSGRTDTQYF. CDR3 bases: TGTGCCAGCAAAACTAGCGGTCGCACAGATACGCAGTATTTT.

The V call is TRBV6-1, the J call TRBJ1-2; TRBD1 matches 12 bases. Looked up from germline, CDR1 is MNHNS and CDR2 is SASEGT. The CDR3 is 17 residues long. With V trimmed by 2 bases and J by 4 bases, 8 bases remained unmatched. CDR3 coding DNA: TGTGCCAGCAGTGAAAGGGGTTGGGACAGGGGGCTCTATGGCTACACCTTC. It specifies CASSERGWDRGLYGYTF.

This clone was counted a single time. The chain couples TRBV9 to TRBJ2-7, with 9 bases aligning to TRBD1. The CDR3 is made up of 15 amino acids. V lost 3 bases, J lost 5 bases, and 9 bases stayed unmatched. CDR1 SGDLS and CDR2 YYNGEE come from the germline V gene. The CDR3 DNA reads TGTGCCAGCAGCGCCGGGACAGGGTTTAGAAACGAGCAGTACTTC. This encodes CASSAGTGFRNEQYF.

This rearrangement joins TRBV11-2 to TRBJ2-7, with TRBD2 matching over 9 bases. CDR3 length equals 13 residues. From germline, CDR1 is SGHAT and CDR2 FQNNGV. The V gene end was trimmed by 2 bases and the J gene end by 7 bases; junction bases not matched to a gene: 3. The CDR3 reads CASSLSAGGEQYF. As DNA, the CDR3 is TGTGCCAGCAGCTTATCCGCGGGGGGGGAGCAGTACTTC.

The V gene is TRBV27, the J gene TRBJ1-1; D is ambiguous. The CDR3 is 15 amino acids. Trimming took off 2 bases at V and 3 bases at J, with 13 bases between the two ends. The germline gives CDR1 MNHEY, CDR2 SMNVEV (reference sequence). CDR3 residues: CASSLSEPRYTEAFF. As DNA, the CDR3 is TGTGCCAGCAGTTTAAGTGAGCCCAGGTACACTGAAGCTTTCTTT.

The CDR3 reads CAISESARAPLMNTEAFF. CDR3 in DNA: TGTGCCATCAGTGAGTCGGCCAGGGCCCCCCTCATGAACACTGAAGCTTTCTTT. V usage is TRBV10-3 and J usage is TRBJ1-1; a weak D match, TRBD1 (5 bases). V was cut by 0 bases and J by 0 bases, with 17 bases left in between. Germline loops: CDR1 ENHRY, CDR2 SYGVKD. CDR3 length equals 18 residues.

This rearrangement joins TRBV4-1 to TRBJ1-2, with D unclear. V was shortened by 4 bases and J by 6 bases, with 21 bases between the two germline ends. The CDR3 runs to 16 residues. CDR1 and CDR2 (germline): MGHRA, YSYEKL. The CDR3 nucleotides read TGCGCCAGCAGCCCCTTTCTTGCCCCCCAAAGGGATGGCTACACCTTC. Its translation is CASSPFLAPQRDGYTF.

The gene calls are TRBV7-9 and TRBJ1-4, with no clear D. V was trimmed by 8 bases and J by 0 bases, leaving 10 bases between them. Germline CDR1 and CDR2: SEHNR and FQNEAQ (reference sequence). This CDR3 is built from 14 residues. The CDR3 DNA is TGTGCCAGCTACCCCCCAGCAACTAATGAAAAACTGTTTTTT. It is translated as CASYPPATNEKLFF. The full variable domain, with the rest looked up from reference TRBV7-9 and TRBJ1-4, is DTGVSQNPRHKITKRGQNVTFRCDPISEHNRLYWYRQTLGQGPEFLTYFQNEAQLEKSRLLSDRFSAERPKGSFSTLEIQRTEQGDSAMYLCASYPPATNEKLFFGSGTQLSVL.

The chain uses TRBV9 and TRBJ2-5, with TRBD2 matching over 8 bases. Germline trimming cut 0 bases from V and 5 bases from J; bases unmatched to any gene: 3. CDR3 length equals 14 residues. In germline, CDR1 is SGDLS, CDR2 YYNGEE. CDR3 loop: CASSVGSGSETQYF. Here the CDR3 DNA reads TGTGCCAGCAGCGTAGGGAGCGGGAGTGAGACCCAGTACTTC.

This chain joins TRBV10-2 and TRBJ2-1; D is undetermined. V lost 8 bases and J lost 0, with 8 bases in between. The CDR3 has 13 residues. In germline, CDR1 is WSHSY, CDR2 SAAADI. The DNA of the CDR3 is TGCGCCAGCGGCGGCGGCTCCTACAATGAGCAGTTCTTC. It encodes CASGGGSYNEQFF.

The J gene is TRBJ2-1, the V gene TRBV7-3, with D unclear. The V gene lost 4 bases and the J gene lost 2 bases, with 15 bases spanning the gap. The CDR3 is made up of 16 amino acids. Germline CDR1 SGHTA, CDR2 FQGTGA. The DNA of the CDR3 is TGTGCCAGCAGCTCAGTAGGACGGACCCCCTACAATGAGCAGTTCTTC. Its protein is CASSSVGRTPYNEQFF.

This chain links TRBV6-5 with TRBJ2-1, with 9 bases matching TRBD2. CDR1 and CDR2 (germline): MNHEY, SVGAGI. J was trimmed by 12 bases and V by 0 bases; bases with no gene match: 12. This CDR3 contains 16 residues. CDR3 protein: CASSYSRAGGGPGQFF. CDR3 DNA sequence: TGTGCCAGCAGTTACTCGAGGGCGGGAGGGGGTCCTGGGCAGTTCTTC.

The gene calls are TRBV19 and TRBJ2-5, with TRBD2 matching 14 bases. The V gene's germline CDR1 is LNHDA and CDR2 SQIVND (reference sequence). The CDR3 runs 17 residues. V dropped 1 base and J dropped 3; count of bases not matched to a gene: 4. The CDR3 region is CASSIVWTSGRKETQYF. CDR3 DNA sequence: TGTGCCAGTAGTATAGTCTGGACTAGCGGGAGGAAAGAGACCCAGTACTTC. The variable domain in full, with the rest retrieved from reference TRBV19 and TRBJ2-5, is DGGITQSPKYLFRKEGQNVTLSCEQNLNHDAMYWYRQDPGQGLRLIYYSQIVNDFQKGDIAEGYSVSREKKESFPLTVTSAQKNPTAFYLCASSIVWTSGRKETQYFGPGTRLLVL.

In this sample, this clone turned up a few times. Other nucleotide sequences from this sample produce the same CDR3. V usage is TRBV5-1 and J usage is TRBJ2-1, with 9 bases lining up with TRBD2. This CDR3 spans 16 amino acids. Germline assignment: CDR1 SGHRS and CDR2 YFSETQ. V was pared by 0 bases and J by 6 bases, with 7 bases of the junction left unmatched. DNA for the CDR3: TGCGCCAGCAGCTTGGAGTGGCTAGCGGGAACCAATGAGCAGTTCTTC. This encodes CASSLEWLAGTNEQFF.